The 22 T cell receptor beta chains reported below all come from one sample, sequenced in a study of blood T cell repertoires in COVID-19 (dated by TCRdb to the early 2020s). Libraries were made using the immunoSEQ multiplex PCR assay. In its TCRdb copy, this immuneACCESS table keeps in-frame sequences only and misses some clones. Where compared with another copy, unresolved V genes explain less than half of these, and the others have no known cause. Here the sample has 200,000 to 250,000 clones; less than 85% occur a single time. 1.8% of the sample is taken by the ten largest. Sequenced input: PBMCs or T cells enriched from blood (not recorded which). These TCRs come from a man aged 55 to 70 who had recovered from COVID-19.

The chain couples TRBV6-5 to TRBJ2-1; 7 bases are shared with TRBD2. With V trimmed by 6 bases and J by 7 bases, 9 bases remained unmatched. CDR1 is MNHEY and CDR2 is SVGAGI in the germline V gene. This CDR3 has 14 residues. The CDR3 bases are TGTGCCAGCAGCCTCGGACTAGTGTCGAATGAGCAGTTCTTC. Protein product: CASSLGLVSNEQFF.

This clone was seen a single time. The CDR3 DNA sequence: TGTGCCAGCACCCCCGGAGGGAGCACTGAAGCTTTCTTT. Protein sequence: CASTPGGSTEAFF. This chain uses TRBV6-5 with TRBJ1-1; D call uncertain. Trimming cost V 7 bases and J 4 bases, with 13 bases left between them. Germline V gene sequence: CDR1 MNHEY, CDR2 SVGAGI. This CDR3 spans 13 amino acids.

This clone has a single count. The chain employs TRBV19 and TRBJ2-3; 12 bases align to TRBD2. With V trimmed by 4 bases and J by 4 bases, 3 bases remained unmatched. Germline V gene sequence: CDR1 LNHDA, CDR2 SQIVND (reference sequence). This CDR3 is built from 15 residues. CDR3 loop: CASSTSGGGADTQYF. The CDR3 DNA sequence: TGTGCCAGTAGTACTAGCGGGGGGGGTGCAGATACGCAGTATTTT.

The chain has TRBV14 and TRBJ2-3; D possibly corresponds to TRBD1 (7 bases). The CDR3 has 15 amino acids. Germline V CDR1 and CDR2: SGHDN, FVKESK. Trimming removed 3 bases from V and 3 bases from J, with 13 bases in between. The DNA of the CDR3 is TGTGCCAGCAGCCACGGGACAGCGGGTACAGATACGCAGTATTTT. Translating it yields CASSHGTAGTDTQYF.

The chain is built from TRBV27 and TRBJ2-1; tentative D call: TRBD1 (5 bases). V was shortened by 3 bases and J by 4 bases, with 19 bases between the two germline ends. The germline V gene has CDR1 MNHEY and CDR2 SMNVEV (reference sequence). The CDR3 loop spans 17 amino acids. CDR3 loop: CASSFRVASTDYNEQFF. Here the CDR3 DNA reads TGTGCCAGCAGTTTCCGTGTCGCTTCGACAGATTACAATGAGCAGTTCTTC.

The chain carries TRBV11-3 and TRBJ1-4; D not resolved. Germline CDR1 and CDR2: SGHNT and YENEEA. The CDR3 consists of 16 residues. Trimming removed 5 bases at V and 0 bases at J, with 13 bases between. DNA for the CDR3: TGTGCCAGCAGCAGCGGCGGGAAAACAACTAATGAAAAACTGTTTTTT. Protein: CASSSGGKTTNEKLFF. Combining the CDR3 with reference TRBV11-3 and TRBJ1-4 gives the whole variable domain EAGVVQSPRYKIIEKKQPVAFWCNPISGHNTLYWYLQNLGQGPELLIRYENEEAVDDSQLPKDRFSAERLKGVDSTLKIQPAELGDSAVYLCASSSGGKTTNEKLFFGSGTQLSVL.

V gene TRBV9 combines with J gene TRBJ2-5, with TRBD2 identical over 7 bases. The CDR3 is made up of 16 amino acids. Germline V gene sequence: CDR1 SGDLS, CDR2 YYNGEE. Trimming took 0 bases from V and 1 from J; bases not matched to a gene: 6. The CDR3 reads CASSVGLADSQETQYF. For the CDR3, the DNA is TGTGCCAGCAGCGTAGGGCTAGCGGACTCCCAAGAGACCCAGTACTTC.

The V gene is TRBV5-4, the J gene TRBJ1-1, with D unresolved. V was shortened by 1 base and J by 1 base, with 11 bases between the two germline ends. The germline V gene has CDR1 SGHNT and CDR2 YYREEE (reference sequence). This CDR3 has 15 residues. CDR3 nucleotides: TGTGCCAGCAGCTTGCAGCTCTCGGGGAACACTGAAGCTTTCTTT. Amino acids: CASSLQLSGNTEAFF.

The chain combines TRBV9 with TRBJ2-7, with a possible D match to TRBD2 (7 bases). The length of the CDR3 is 16 residues. The V end was cut by 4 bases, the J end by 3 bases, with 20 bases between. From germline, CDR1 is SGDLS and CDR2 YYNGEE. CDR3 in amino acids: CASSPLGGGRIYEQYF. As DNA, the CDR3 is TGTGCCAGCAGCCCCTTGGGGGGGGGCCGCATCTACGAGCAGTACTTC.

V usage is TRBV11-1 and J usage is TRBJ1-2; TRBD1 matches at 9 bases. Trimming cost V 8 bases and J 2 bases; bases outside gene matches: 9. Germline CDR1 and CDR2: SGHAT and FQDESV (reference sequence). This CDR3 region has 15 residues. The CDR3 DNA is TGTGCCAGCCGCCCGGGACAGGGCCGAAACTATGGCTACACCTTC. This codes for CASRPGQGRNYGYTF.

A single count supports this clone. The chain recombines TRBV11-2 with TRBJ2-3; D gene unclear. This CDR3 region has 17 residues. V dropped 2 bases and J dropped 2 bases, with 17 bases sitting between them. Germline assignment: CDR1 SGHAT and CDR2 FQNNGV. The CDR3, as DNA: TGTGCCAGCAGCTTACTCCCGGGTTCGACCGCCACAGATACGCAGTATTTT. Its protein is CASSLLPGSTATDTQYF.

The rearrangement links TRBV6-5 to TRBJ2-2; D possibly corresponds to TRBD2 (6 bases). The CDR3 spans 14 residues. With 7 bases removed from V and 3 bases from J, the gap between germline ends came to 12 bases. Germline lookup yields CDR1 MNHEY and CDR2 SVGAGI. The CDR3 DNA is TGTGCCAGCAACGGCAGGGAGGACACCGGGGAGCTGTTTTTT. Protein sequence: CASNGREDTGELFF.

The chain links TRBV6-1 to TRBJ1-3; TRBD1 matches 7 bases. This CDR3 has 17 residues. Trimming at V came to 2 bases and at J to 0 bases, leaving 7 bases not matched to a gene. Germline lookup yields CDR1 MNHNS and CDR2 SASEGT. The CDR3: CASSESTGIFSGNTIYF. The CDR3 region has the DNA TGTGCCAGCAGTGAATCGACAGGGATCTTCTCTGGAAACACCATATATTTT.

This chain links TRBV6-1 with TRBJ1-2; D unclear. Germline V gene data show CDR1 as MNHNS and CDR2 as SASEGT. The CDR3 has 12 amino acids. V was cut by 3 bases and J by 4 bases, with 6 bases left in between. As DNA, the CDR3 is TGTGCCAGCAGTGAGTTAGTCTATGGCTACACCTTC. It yields the protein CASSELVYGYTF.

This chain uses TRBV18 with TRBJ1-2; D may be TRBD1 (5 bases). Germline lookup yields CDR1 KGHSH and CDR2 LQKENI. The CDR3 is 13 residues long. The V end was cut by 8 bases, the J end by 4 bases, with 14 bases between. The CDR3 DNA sequence: TGTGCCAGCCACTCTGACAGTTCCTATGGCTACACCTTC. This sequence encodes CASHSDSSYGYTF.

This chain connects TRBV7-2 to TRBJ2-2, with TRBD2 matching over 11 bases. The V gene end was trimmed by 4 bases and the J gene end by 1 base; junction bases not matched to a gene: 5. This CDR3 comprises 17 residues. Germline CDR1 and CDR2: SGHTA and FQGNSA. This chain's CDR3 is CASSSRLAGMNTGELFF. The CDR3 bases are TGTGCCAGCAGCTCCAGACTAGCGGGGATGAACACCGGGGAGCTGTTTTTT.

This chain uses TRBV6-2 or TRBV6-3 with TRBJ1-2; possibly TRBD1 for D (6 bases). Germline-derived CDR1 and CDR2 are MNHEY and SVGEGT. V lost 2 bases and J lost 7, with 17 bases in between. This CDR3 has 15 amino acids. For the CDR3, the DNA is TGTGCCAGCAGTTACCTTTCGGGACAAAGAAGTGGCTACACCTTC. This translates into CASSYLSGQRSGYTF.

The chain recombines TRBV12-3 or TRBV12-4 with TRBJ1-5; 8 nucleotides match TRBD1. Losses at the gene ends were 5 bases for V and 10 bases for J; bases not matched to a gene: 7. The length of the CDR3 is 13 residues. As DNA, the CDR3 is TGTGCCAGCAGTGGACAGGGTAGTGTACCCCAGCATTTT. Encoded protein: CASSGQGSVPQHF.

This sequence joins TRBV7-9 and TRBJ1-4; perhaps TRBD1 as D (5 bases). V lost 2 bases to trimming and J lost 0 bases, with 10 bases between them. Germline V CDR1 and CDR2: SEHNR, FQNEAQ (reference sequence). The CDR3 consists of 16 residues. The CDR3 here is CASSLTGFTTNEKLFF. The CDR3 DNA reads as TGTGCCAGCAGCTTAACAGGATTTACAACTAATGAAAAACTGTTTTTT.

CDR3 nucleotides: TGTGCCAGCAGCCAAAGGGGCGGGGGACGGGACATTCAGTACTTC. It specifies CASSQRGGGRDIQYF. The gene calls are TRBV3-1 (or the pseudogene TRBV3-2) and TRBJ2-4, with 7 bases fitting TRBD2. The CDR3 spans 15 residues. The J segment lost 8 bases and the V segment lost 2 bases, leaving 9 bases of the junction unmatched. Germline V CDR1 and CDR2: LGHDT, YNNKEL (reference sequence).

The chain recombines TRBV12-5 with TRBJ1-2; 12 bases agree with TRBD1. The ends lost 6 bases at V and 5 bases at J; junction bases unmatched: 4. CDR1 is LGHNT, CDR2 FRNRAP, per germline. This CDR3 has 14 amino acids. Written as DNA, the CDR3 is TGTGCTAGTGGCCAGGGACAGGGGGCGTATGGCTACACCTTC. It codes for CASGQGQGAYGYTF.

The chain joins TRBV19 to TRBJ2-7; 9 nucleotides match TRBD1. The CDR3 is 12 amino acids. CDR1 and CDR2 (germline): LNHDA, SQIVND (reference sequence). V dropped 6 bases and J dropped 6; count of bases not matched to a gene: 3. Written as DNA, the CDR3 is TGTGCCAGTAGATCGGACAGGGGCGAGCAGTACTTC. It yields the protein CASRSDRGEQYF.